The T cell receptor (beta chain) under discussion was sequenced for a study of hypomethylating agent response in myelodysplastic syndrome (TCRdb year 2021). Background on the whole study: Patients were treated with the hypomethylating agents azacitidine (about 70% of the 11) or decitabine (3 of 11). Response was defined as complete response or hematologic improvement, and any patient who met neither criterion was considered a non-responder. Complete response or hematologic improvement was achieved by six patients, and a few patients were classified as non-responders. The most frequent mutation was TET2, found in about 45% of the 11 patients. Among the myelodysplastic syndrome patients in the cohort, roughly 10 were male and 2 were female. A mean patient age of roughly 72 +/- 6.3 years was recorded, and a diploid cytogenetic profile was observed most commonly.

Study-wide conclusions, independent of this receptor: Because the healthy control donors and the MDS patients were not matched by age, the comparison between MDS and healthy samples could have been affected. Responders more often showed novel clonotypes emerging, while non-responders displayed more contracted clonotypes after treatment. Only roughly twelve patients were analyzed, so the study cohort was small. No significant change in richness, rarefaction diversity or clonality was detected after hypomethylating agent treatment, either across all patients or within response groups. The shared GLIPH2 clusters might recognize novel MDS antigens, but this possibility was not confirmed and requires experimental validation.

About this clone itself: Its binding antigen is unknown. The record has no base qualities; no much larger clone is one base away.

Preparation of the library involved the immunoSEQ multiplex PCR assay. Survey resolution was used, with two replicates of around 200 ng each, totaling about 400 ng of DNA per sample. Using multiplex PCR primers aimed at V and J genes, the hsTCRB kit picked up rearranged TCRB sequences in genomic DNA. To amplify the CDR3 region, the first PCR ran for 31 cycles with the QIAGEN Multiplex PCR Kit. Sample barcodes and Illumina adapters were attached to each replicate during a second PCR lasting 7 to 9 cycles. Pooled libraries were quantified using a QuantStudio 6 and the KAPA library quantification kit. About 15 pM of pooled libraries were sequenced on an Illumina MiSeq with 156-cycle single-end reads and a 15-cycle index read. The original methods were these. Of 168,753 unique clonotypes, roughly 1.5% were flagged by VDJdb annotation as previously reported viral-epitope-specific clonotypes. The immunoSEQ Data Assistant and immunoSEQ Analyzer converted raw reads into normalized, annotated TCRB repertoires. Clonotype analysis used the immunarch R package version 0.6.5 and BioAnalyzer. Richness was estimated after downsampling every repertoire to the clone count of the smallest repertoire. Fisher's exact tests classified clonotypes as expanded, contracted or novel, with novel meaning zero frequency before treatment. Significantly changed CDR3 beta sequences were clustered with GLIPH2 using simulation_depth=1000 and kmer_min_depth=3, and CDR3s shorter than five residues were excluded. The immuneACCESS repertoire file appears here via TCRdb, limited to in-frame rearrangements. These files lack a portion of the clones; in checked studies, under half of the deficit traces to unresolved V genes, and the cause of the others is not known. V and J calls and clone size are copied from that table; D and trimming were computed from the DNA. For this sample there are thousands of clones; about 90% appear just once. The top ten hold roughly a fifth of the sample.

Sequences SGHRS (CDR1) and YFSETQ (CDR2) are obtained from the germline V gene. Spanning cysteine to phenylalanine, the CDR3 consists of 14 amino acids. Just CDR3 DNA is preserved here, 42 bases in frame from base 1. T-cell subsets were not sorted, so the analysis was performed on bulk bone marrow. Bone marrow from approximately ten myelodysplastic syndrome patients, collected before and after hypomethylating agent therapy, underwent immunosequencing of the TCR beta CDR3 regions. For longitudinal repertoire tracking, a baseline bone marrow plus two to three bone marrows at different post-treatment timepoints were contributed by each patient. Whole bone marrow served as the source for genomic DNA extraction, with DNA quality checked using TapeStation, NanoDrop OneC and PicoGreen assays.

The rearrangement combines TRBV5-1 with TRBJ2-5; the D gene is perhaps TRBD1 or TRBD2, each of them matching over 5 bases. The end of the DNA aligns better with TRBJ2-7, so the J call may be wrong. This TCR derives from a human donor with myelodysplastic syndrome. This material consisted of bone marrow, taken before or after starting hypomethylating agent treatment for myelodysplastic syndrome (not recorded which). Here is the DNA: TGCGCCAGCAGCTTGGCCGGCGAGGGGTACGAGCAGTACTTC. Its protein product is CASSLAGEGYEQYF.